One sample yielded the 16 T cell receptor beta chains listed below, sequenced in a study of human T cells and chemical hapten exposure (dated by TCRdb to the early 2020s). The time point label on this specimen signifies: patch test 1, 2 weeks after DPC sensitization. Taken with the paper, the label for treatment or condition translates to: therapeutic diphenylcyclopropenone sensitization with weekly scalp DPC. Library creation used RACE. The run used a NextSeq 500. TCRdb reprocessed the public reads (quality trimming at Q25 with fastp, clone calling with MiXCR) and kept in-frame beta chains. A single entry per CDR3 protein holds the most common genes and DNA from its merged rows. The sample table holds roughly 380,000 distinct CDR3 sequences, of which approximately 5% were seen once. The top ten constitute about 2.2% of the sample. The sample consisted of whole blood, taken in connection with sensitization to the hapten diphenylcyclopropenone (DPC). The receptors were gathered from a woman aged 50 to 65 with alopecia areata. Some clones in this sample may be carry-over from other donors' samples.

As regards this clonotype: Being one base from a much bigger clone, this may be a read error. The chain employs TRBV29-1 and TRBJ2-4; D is perhaps TRBD1 or TRBD2 (6 bases each). Looked up from germline, CDR1 is SQVTM and CDR2 is ANQGSEA. There are 12 residues in the CDR3. CDR3 in amino acids: CSVGGAGNNQYF. CDR3 sequence (DNA): TGCAGCGTTGGGGGGGCAGGAAACAATCAGTACTTC.

The CDR3 nucleotides are TGTGCCAGCAGTTCCCCGGGACAGATGAATGAAAAACTGTTTTTT. Its protein is CASSSPGQMNEKLFF. The chain uses TRBV12-3 or TRBV12-4 and TRBJ1-4; 7 bases agree with TRBD1. The CDR3 runs 15 residues. V shed 4 bases and J 5 bases; nucleotides not matched to a gene: 7.

This clonotype has a count of ten or more. V is TRBV24-1 and J is TRBJ2-3; unclear D gene. Germline V gene lookup returns CDR1 KGHDR and CDR2 SFDVKD. The CDR3 runs 14 residues. The V end lost 3 bases, the J end lost 4 bases, and 10 bases lay between the germline ends. The CDR3 nucleotides read TGTGCCACCAGTGATCAAGACGTTCCAGATACGCAGTATTTT. It codes for CATSDQDVPDTQYF.

This clonotype has at least ten counts. This rearrangement joins TRBV12-3 or TRBV12-4 to TRBJ2-7; D uncertain. This CDR3 comprises 14 residues. Trimming removed 6 bases at V and 2 bases at J, with 14 bases between. CDR3 in amino acids: CASSLRQGPYEQYF. CDR3 DNA: TGTGCCAGCAGCCTACGCCAAGGACCCTACGAGCAGTACTTC.

This clonotype was observed many times. CDR3 nucleotides: TGCAGCGTTGCGAGGACAGGAGGTGGCTACACCTTC. It codes for CSVARTGGGYTF. The V and J genes are TRBV29-1 and TRBJ1-2; 7 bases agree with TRBD1. CDR1 is SQVTM, CDR2 ANQGSEA, per germline. The length of the CDR3 is 12 residues. Trimming took 4 bases from V and 7 from J; bases not matched to a gene: 6. The full variable domain, rest sourced from reference TRBV29-1 and TRBJ1-2, is SAVISQKPSRDICQRGTSLTIQCQVDSQVTMMFWYRQQPGQSLTLIATANQGSEATYESGFVIDKFPISRPNLTFSTLTVSNMSPEDSSIYLCSVARTGGGYTFGSGTRLTVV.

This clonotype has at least ten counts. The chain has TRBV12-3 or TRBV12-4 and TRBJ2-2, with D tentatively TRBD1 or TRBD2 (5 bases each). The CDR3 contains 16 residues. Trimming shortened V by 3 bases and J by 5 bases, and 16 bases separated the two germline ends. CDR3 in amino acids: CASSFLRGLKTGELFF. In DNA form, the CDR3 reads TGTGCCAGCAGTTTTTTGAGGGGATTAAAAACCGGGGAGCTGTTTTTT.

Ten or more counts support this clonotype. The V and J genes are TRBV10-3 and TRBJ2-6; D may be TRBD1 (6 bases). From germline, CDR1 is ENHRY and CDR2 SYGVKD. This CDR3 contains 16 residues. Trimming cost V 2 bases and J 4 bases, with 12 bases left between them. The CDR3 DNA sequence: TGTGCCATCAGTGAGCTTACAGGGATCGGGGCCAACGTCCTGACTTTC. It translates to CAISELTGIGANVLTF.

This clonotype appeared many times. The rearrangement links TRBV11-2 to TRBJ2-3; 7 positions agree with TRBD2. The CDR3 runs 15 residues. In germline, CDR1 is SGHAT, CDR2 FQNNGV. Trimming at V came to 5 bases and at J to 2 bases, leaving 7 bases not matched to a gene. For the CDR3, the DNA is TGTGCCAGCAGCGTGCTAGCGGAGGCCACAGATACGCAGTATTTT. The encoded protein is CASSVLAEATDTQYF.

The chain combines TRBV5-5 with TRBJ1-2, with D possibly matching TRBD1 (5 bases). The CDR3 length is 16 residues. Per the germline V gene, CDR1 is SGHKS and CDR2 is YYEKEE (reference sequence). Trimming stripped 6 bases from V and 0 bases from J, with 18 bases between. The CDR3 reads CASNPISGAANYGYTF. The CDR3 bases are TGTGCCAGCAACCCAATCTCCGGGGCAGCTAACTATGGCTACACCTTC.

This chain joins TRBV3-1 and TRBJ2-5, with D unresolved. The CDR3 has 13 amino acids. Per the germline V gene, CDR1 is LGHDT and CDR2 is YNNKEL (reference sequence). V lost 1 base and J lost 7, with 10 bases in between. The CDR3 coding sequence is TGTGCCAGCAGCCAAGCCAGGACGGGGACCCAGTACTTC. As protein: CASSQARTGTQYF.

The chain has TRBV10-3 and TRBJ1-3; no definite D call. This CDR3 spans 14 amino acids. V was trimmed by 8 bases and J by 0 bases, leaving 11 bases between them. The germline V gene encodes CDR1 ENHRY and CDR2 SYGVKD. Here the CDR3 reads CAIAADLSGNTIYF. The CDR3 DNA follows: TGTGCCATCGCAGCGGACCTCTCTGGAAACACCATATATTTT.

This clonotype turned up a few times. This chain joins TRBV6-4 and TRBJ1-2; D is uncertain. The CDR3 loop spans 13 amino acids. Germline CDR1 MRHNA, CDR2 SNTAGT. Trimming took 0 bases from V and 2 from J, leaving 4 bases between them. Here the CDR3 DNA reads TGTGCCAGCAGTGACTCAAAGAACTATGGCTACACCTTC. Translating it yields CASSDSKNYGYTF.

In its sample, this clonotype was seen many times. J is TRBJ2-3 and V is TRBV18; no definite D call. In germline, CDR1 is KGHSH, CDR2 LQKENI. Trimming took off 2 bases at V and 0 bases at J, with 9 bases between the two ends. The CDR3 loop spans 15 amino acids. The CDR3 loop is CASSPERPSTDTQYF. As DNA, the CDR3 is TGTGCCAGCTCACCAGAGCGCCCAAGCACAGATACGCAGTATTTT.

In its sample, this clonotype was seen once. One base away lies a much larger clone, so this may be a sequencing read error. This sequence joins TRBV7-9 and TRBJ1-2; D uncertain. The length of the CDR3 is 15 residues. Trimming pared 0 bases from V and 6 bases from J, leaving 14 bases between. The germline V gene has CDR1 SEHNR and CDR2 FQNEAQ (reference sequence). The CDR3 loop reads CASSLADGDSDGYTF. For the CDR3, the DNA is TGTGCCAGCAGCTTAGCGGACGGGGATAGTGATGGCTACACCTTC.

The sample holds a few counts of this clonotype. V and J are TRBV7-9 and TRBJ2-2; the match to TRBD1 covers 7 bases. Germline-derived CDR1 and CDR2 are SEHNR and FQNEAQ (reference sequence). V was clipped by 5 bases and J by 11 bases; unmatched bases: 8. The CDR3 has 13 amino acids. The CDR3, as DNA: TGTGCCAGCAGCGCCCGACAGGGCTTAGAGCTGTTTTTT. Translating it yields CASSARQGLELFF. The whole variable domain, filled in from reference TRBV7-9 and TRBJ2-2, reads DTGVSQNPRHKITKRGQNVTFRCDPISEHNRLYWYRQTLGQGPEFLTYFQNEAQLEKSRLLSDRFSAERPKGSFSTLEIQRTEQGDSAMYLCASSARQGLELFFGEGSRLTVL.

This clonotype has at least ten counts. The chain has TRBV11-3 and TRBJ1-4; no clear D gene. This CDR3 is 21 amino acids long. Germline CDR1 is SGHNT and CDR2 is YENEEA. The germline V and J ends were trimmed by 0 bases and 3 bases, with 26 bases remaining between them. The CDR3 is CASSLDRFLTLRIWPNEKLFF. The CDR3 DNA is TGTGCCAGCAGCTTAGATAGATTTCTGACTCTCCGGATTTGGCCTAATGAAAAACTGTTTTTT.